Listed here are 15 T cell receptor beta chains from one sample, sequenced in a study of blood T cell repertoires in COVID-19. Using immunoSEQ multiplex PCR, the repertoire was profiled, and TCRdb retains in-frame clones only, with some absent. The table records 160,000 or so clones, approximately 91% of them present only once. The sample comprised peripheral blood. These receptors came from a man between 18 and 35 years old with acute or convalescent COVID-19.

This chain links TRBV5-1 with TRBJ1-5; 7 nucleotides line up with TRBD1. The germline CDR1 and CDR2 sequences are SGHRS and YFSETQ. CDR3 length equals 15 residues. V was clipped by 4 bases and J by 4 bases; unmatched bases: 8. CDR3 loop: CASSITAGGNQPQHF. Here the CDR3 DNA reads TGCGCCAGCAGCATTACGGCAGGGGGAAATCAGCCCCAGCATTTT.

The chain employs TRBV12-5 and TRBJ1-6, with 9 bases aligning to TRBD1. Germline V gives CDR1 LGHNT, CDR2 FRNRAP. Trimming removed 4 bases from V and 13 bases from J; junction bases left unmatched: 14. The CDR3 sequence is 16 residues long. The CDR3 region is CASGSESPGQGSPLHF. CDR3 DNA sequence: TGTGCTAGTGGTTCCGAATCTCCGGGACAGGGAAGCCCCCTCCACTTT. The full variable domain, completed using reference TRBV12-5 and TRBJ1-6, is DARVTQTPRHKVTEMGQEVTMRCQPILGHNTVFWYRQTMMQGLELLAYFRNRAPLDDSGMPKDRFSAEMPDATLATLKIQPSEPRDSAVYFCASGSESPGQGSPLHFGNGTRLTVT.

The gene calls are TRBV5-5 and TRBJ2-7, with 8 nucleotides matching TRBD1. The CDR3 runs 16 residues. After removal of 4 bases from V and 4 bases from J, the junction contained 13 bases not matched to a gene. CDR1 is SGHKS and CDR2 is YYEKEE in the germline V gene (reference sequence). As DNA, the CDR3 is TGTGCCAGCAGCGCCCATCTACAGGGGGATTTTTACGAGCAGTACTTC. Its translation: CASSAHLQGDFYEQYF.

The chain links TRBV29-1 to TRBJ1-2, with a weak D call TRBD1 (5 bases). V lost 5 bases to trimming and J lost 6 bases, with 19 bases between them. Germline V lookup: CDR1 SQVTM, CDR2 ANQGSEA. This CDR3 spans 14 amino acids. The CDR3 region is CSVPTRDEFHGYTF. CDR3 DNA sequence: TGCAGCGTTCCCACCAGGGATGAATTTCATGGCTACACCTTC.

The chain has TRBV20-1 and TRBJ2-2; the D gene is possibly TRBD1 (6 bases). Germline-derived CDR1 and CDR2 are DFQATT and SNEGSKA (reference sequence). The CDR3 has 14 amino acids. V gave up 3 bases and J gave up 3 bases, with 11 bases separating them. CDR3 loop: CSASDTGYTGELFF. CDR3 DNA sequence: TGCAGTGCTAGTGATACAGGGTACACCGGGGAGCTGTTTTTT.

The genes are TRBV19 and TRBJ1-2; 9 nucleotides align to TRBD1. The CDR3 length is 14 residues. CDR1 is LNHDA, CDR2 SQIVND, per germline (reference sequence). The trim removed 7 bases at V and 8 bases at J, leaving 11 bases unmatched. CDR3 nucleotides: TGTGCCAGTACCCAATGGGGACAGGGTACCGGCTACACCTTC. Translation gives CASTQWGQGTGYTF.

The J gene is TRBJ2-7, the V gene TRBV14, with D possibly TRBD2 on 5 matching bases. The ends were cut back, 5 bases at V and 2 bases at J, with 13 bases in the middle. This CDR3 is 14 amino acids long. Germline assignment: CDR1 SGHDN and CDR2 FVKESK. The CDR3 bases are TGTGCCAGCAGCGAACTAGAACGGACCTACGAGCAGTACTTC. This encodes CASSELERTYEQYF.

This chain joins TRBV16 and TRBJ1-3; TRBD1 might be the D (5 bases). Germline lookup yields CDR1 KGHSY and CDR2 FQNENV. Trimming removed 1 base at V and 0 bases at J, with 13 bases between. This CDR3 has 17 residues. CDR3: CASSQLGQVNSGNTIYF. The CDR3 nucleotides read TGTGCCAGCAGCCAATTGGGGCAGGTTAACTCTGGAAACACCATATATTTT. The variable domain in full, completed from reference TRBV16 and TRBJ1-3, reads GEEVAQTPKHLVRGEGQKAKLYCAPIKGHSYVFWYQQVLKNEFKFLISFQNENVFDETGMPKERFSAKCLPNSPCSLEIQATKLEDSAVYFCASSQLGQVNSGNTIYFGEGSWLTVV.

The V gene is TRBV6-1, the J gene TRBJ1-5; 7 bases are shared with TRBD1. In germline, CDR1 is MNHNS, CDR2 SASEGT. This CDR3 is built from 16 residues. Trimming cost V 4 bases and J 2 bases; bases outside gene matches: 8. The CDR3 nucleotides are TGTGCCAGCAGTGGAATACAGGGGTTGGGCAATCAGCCCCAGCATTTT. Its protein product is CASSGIQGLGNQPQHF.

The CDR3 region is CASSQMTGYSYEQYF. DNA for the CDR3: TGTGCCAGCAGCCAAATGACAGGGTACTCCTACGAGCAGTACTTC. The chain is built from TRBV3-1 (or the pseudogene TRBV3-2) and TRBJ2-7, with TRBD1 matching over 7 bases. Unmatched junction bases numbered 4, after V lost 2 bases and J lost 0 bases. CDR3 length: 15 amino acids. Per the germline V gene, CDR1 is LGHDT and CDR2 is YNNKEL (reference sequence).

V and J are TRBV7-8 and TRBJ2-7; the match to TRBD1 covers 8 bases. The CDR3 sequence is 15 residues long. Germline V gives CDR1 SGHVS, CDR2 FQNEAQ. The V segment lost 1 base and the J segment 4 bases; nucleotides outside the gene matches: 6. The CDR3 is CASSLDRGMLYEQYF. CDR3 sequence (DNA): TGTGCCAGCAGCTTAGACAGGGGGATGCTATACGAGCAGTACTTC.

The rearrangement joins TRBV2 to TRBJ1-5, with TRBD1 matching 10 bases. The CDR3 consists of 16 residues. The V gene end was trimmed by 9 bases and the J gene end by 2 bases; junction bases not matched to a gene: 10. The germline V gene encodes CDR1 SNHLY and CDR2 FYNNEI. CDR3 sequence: CASERQGAGGNQPQHF. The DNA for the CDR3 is TGTGCCAGTGAGAGACAGGGGGCAGGTGGCAATCAGCCCCAGCATTTT.

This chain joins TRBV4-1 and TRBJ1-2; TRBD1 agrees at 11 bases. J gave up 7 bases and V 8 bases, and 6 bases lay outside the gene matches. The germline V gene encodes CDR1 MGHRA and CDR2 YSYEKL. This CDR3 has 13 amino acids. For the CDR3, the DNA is TGCGCCAGCGCGCACGGGACAGGGGGTGGCTACACCTTC. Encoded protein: CASAHGTGGGYTF.

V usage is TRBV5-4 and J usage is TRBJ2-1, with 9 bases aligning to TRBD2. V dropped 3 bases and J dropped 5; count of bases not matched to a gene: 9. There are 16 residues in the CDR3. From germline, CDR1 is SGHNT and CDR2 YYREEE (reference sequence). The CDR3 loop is CASSSARLAGNNEQFF. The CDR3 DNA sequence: TGTGCCAGCAGCTCCGCGCGGCTAGCGGGGAACAATGAGCAGTTCTTC.

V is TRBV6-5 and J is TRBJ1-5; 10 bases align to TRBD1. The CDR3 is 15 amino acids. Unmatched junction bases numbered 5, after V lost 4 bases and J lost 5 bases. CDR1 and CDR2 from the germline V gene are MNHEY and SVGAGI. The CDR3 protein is CASSSTGGVYQPQHF. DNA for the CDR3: TGTGCCAGCAGTTCGACAGGGGGCGTCTATCAGCCCCAGCATTTT.